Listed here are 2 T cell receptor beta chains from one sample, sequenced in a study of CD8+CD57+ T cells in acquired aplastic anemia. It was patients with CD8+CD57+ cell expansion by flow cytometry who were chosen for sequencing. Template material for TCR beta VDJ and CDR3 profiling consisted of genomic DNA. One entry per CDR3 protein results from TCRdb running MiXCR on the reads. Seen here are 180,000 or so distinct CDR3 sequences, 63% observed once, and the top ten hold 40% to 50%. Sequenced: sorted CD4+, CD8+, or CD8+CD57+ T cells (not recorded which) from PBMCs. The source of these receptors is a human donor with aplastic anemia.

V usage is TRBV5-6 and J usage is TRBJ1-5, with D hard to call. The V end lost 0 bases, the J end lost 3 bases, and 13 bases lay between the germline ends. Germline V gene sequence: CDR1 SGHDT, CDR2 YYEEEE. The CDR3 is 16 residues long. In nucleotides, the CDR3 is TGTGCCAGCAGCTTGGGGGGAGGCACTCCCAATCAGCCCCAGCATTTT. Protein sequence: CASSLGGGTPNQPQHF.

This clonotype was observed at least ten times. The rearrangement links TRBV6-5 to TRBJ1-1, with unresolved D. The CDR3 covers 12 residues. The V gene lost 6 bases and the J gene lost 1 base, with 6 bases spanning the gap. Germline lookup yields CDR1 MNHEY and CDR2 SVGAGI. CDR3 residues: CASRRANTEAFF. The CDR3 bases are TGTGCCAGCAGAAGGGCGAACACTGAAGCTTTCTTT.